This T cell receptor (beta chain) was recorded in a study of T cells in Graves' hyperthyroidism and ophthalmopathy. The wider study: Once the initial diagnosis was made, peripheral blood was obtained before any treatment.

RNA transcripts gave rise to amplified TCR beta CDR3 regions. First-round RT-PCR with HTBI primers amplified the TCR CDR3 region. In TCRdb, the multiplex PCR reads were re-called with MiXCR into one record per CDR3 protein. Of a few hundred thousand distinct CDR3 sequences detected, about 16% appear once; the ten largest clones hold 32%. The study excluded patients with uncontrolled infection, other autoimmune disease, pregnancy or lactation. The diagnostic basis comprised clinical symptoms, serum thyroxine and TRAb, thyroid ultrasound and orbital computed tomography. The source of the PBMCs was less than 12 ml of fresh peripheral blood. This sequence was found in a woman in her thirties with Graves' hyperthyroidism. The sample comprised blood.

The chain's CDR3 is CASSDGPLNNYGYTF. CDR3 bases: TGTGCCAGCAGTGATGGACCGCTAAACAACTATGGCTACACCTTC. The rearrangement joins TRBV25-1 to TRBJ1-2, with no clear D. Trimming took off 3 bases at V and 2 bases at J, with 13 bases between the two ends. This CDR3 region has 15 residues. Germline loops: CDR1 MGHDK, CDR2 SYGVNS.